Below, 2 T cell receptor beta chains from the same sample are listed, as sequenced in a study of post-analysis software for immune sequencing data. The study, taken as a whole, reports: TRBV segments more frequent in patients than in controls numbered about five and included TRBV5-6, TRBV5-1 and TRBV20-1.

TCR beta cDNA libraries had unique molecular identifiers. MiXCR, applied by TCRdb to the PCR reads, yields one record per CDR3 protein. In the table there are 400,000 to 500,000 distinct CDR3 sequences, 30% to 40% of which are singletons. Their antigens are not known. Input material: blood. These receptors originate from a girl under 10 years old with multiple sclerosis.

This clonotype has ten or more counts. J is TRBJ1-2 and V is TRBV10-1; 9 bases are a match to TRBD1. Trimming took 8 bases from V and 7 from J; bases not matched to a gene: 14. From germline, CDR1 is WNHNN and CDR2 SYGVQD (reference sequence). The CDR3 contains 15 residues. This CDR3 reads CASSKVGQGHAGYTF. CDR3 nucleotides: TGCGCCAGCTCGAAAGTGGGACAGGGCCATGCTGGCTACACCTTC.

This clonotype appeared once. The rearrangement uses TRBV6-5 and TRBJ2-3, with a possible D match to TRBD2 (5 bases). CDR3 length equals 13 residues. Germline CDR1 reads MNHEY; CDR2 reads SVGAGI. The V end was cut by 6 bases, the J end by 1 base, with 8 bases between. In DNA, the CDR3 is TGTGCCAGCAGCGCGCGGGGCACAGATACGCAGTATTTT. Its translation: CASSARGTDTQYF.